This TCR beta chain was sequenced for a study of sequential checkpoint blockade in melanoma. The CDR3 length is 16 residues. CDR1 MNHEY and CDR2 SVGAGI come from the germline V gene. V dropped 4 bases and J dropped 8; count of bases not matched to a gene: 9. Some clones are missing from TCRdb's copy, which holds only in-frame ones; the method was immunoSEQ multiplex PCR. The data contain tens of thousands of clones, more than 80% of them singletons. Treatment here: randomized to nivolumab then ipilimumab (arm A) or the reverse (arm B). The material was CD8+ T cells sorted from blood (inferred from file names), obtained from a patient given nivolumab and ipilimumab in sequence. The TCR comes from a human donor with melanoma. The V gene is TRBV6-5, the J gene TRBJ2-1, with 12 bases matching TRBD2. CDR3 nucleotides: TGTGCCAGCAGTTTGACTAGCGGGAGAGGGCGGGATGAGCAGTTCTTC. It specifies CASSLTSGRGRDEQFF.